This T cell receptor beta chain was documented in a study of cytomegalovirus exposure and HLA in healthy donors. Study-level points and caveats: According to the study, roughly 180 TCR beta chains were cytomegalovirus-associated. On later analysis, the bulk of CMV-associated TCR beta chains appeared to be HLA-restricted. It was confirmed in vitro that three of the CMV-associated chains were specific for CMV antigens.

The PCR contained 60 Vbeta and 13 Jbeta primers. Measured with immunoSEQ multiplex PCR; TCRdb has only the in-frame clones, and not every one. The repertoire includes 130,000 or so clones, just under 75% of them detected once, and 6.6% sits in the top ten. The V and J ends lost 3 bases and 8 bases, in that order; junction bases with no gene match: 3. Per germline, CDR1 SGDLS and CDR2 YYNGEE. The CDR3 spans 13 residues. In regard to this clone: Its antigen is currently unknown.

The clonotype was recovered from a man between 35 and 55 years old in good health and CMV-seropositive. This sequence joins TRBV9 and TRBJ2-1; TRBD2 agrees at 9 bases. The specimen sequenced was PBMCs. This chain's CDR3 is CASSASGAYEQFF. Here the CDR3 DNA reads TGTGCCAGCAGCGCTAGCGGGGCATATGAGCAGTTCTTC.